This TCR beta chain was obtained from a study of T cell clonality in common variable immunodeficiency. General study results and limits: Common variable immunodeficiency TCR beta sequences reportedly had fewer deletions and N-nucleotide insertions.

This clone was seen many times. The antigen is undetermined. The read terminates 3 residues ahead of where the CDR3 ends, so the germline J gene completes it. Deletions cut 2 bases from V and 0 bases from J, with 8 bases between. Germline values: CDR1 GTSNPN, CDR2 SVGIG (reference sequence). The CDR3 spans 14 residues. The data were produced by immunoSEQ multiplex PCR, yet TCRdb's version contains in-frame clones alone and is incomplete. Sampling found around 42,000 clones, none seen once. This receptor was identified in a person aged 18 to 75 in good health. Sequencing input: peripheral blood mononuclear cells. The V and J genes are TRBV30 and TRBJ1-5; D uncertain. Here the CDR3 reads CAWSLLYSNQPQHF. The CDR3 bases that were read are TGTGCCTGGAGTTTACTCTATAGCAATCAGCCC.